The rows below give T cell receptor beta chains drawn from one sample of a study of long-term antiretroviral therapy in people with HIV. Libraries were prepared by immunoSEQ multiplex PCR; TCRdb keeps only in-frame clonotypes and omits some of them. Of fewer than 40,000 clones in the sample, about nine tenths were seen once. The specimen was unsorted PBMCs, collected 1.2 years after starting antiretroviral therapy. All receptors derive from a woman aged 50 to 60 with HIV. Each CDR3 is given without its conserved first and last residue. Each record gives: V gene, D gene, CDR3 protein. A D gene is named only where the DNA matches it firmly.

V: TRBV19; D: .; CDR3: ASSLATRGPNQPQH
V: TRBV4-1; D: .; CDR3: ASSQPQRHGYT
V: TRBV5-1; D: .; CDR3: ASSPGQPNSPLH
V: TRBV2; D: .; CDR3: ASRSGSSTDTQY
V: TRBV11-2; D: .; CDR3: ASSFSKAPGNFVYGYT
V: TRBV29-1; D: TRBD1; CDR3: SDLRDRGGNGYT
V: TRBV7-6; D: .; CDR3: ASSLTGTDTQY
V: TRBV7-9; D: .; CDR3: ASSLDRELF
V: TRBV27; D: .; CDR3: ASMIGGVNTEAF
V: TRBV6-5; D: TRBD2; CDR3: ASKSGGASDTQY
V: TRBV6-6; D: .; CDR3: ASSYSGRGTEAF
V: TRBV7-9; D: TRBD1; CDR3: ASGGQEQF
V: TRBV6-5; D: TRBD2; CDR3: ASSRRTSGTDTQY
V: TRBV19; D: TRBD1; CDR3: ASSTGTGGETQY
V: TRBV19; D: .; CDR3: ASSRQRTDTQY
V: TRBV30; D: .; CDR3: AWTGWNTGELF
V: TRBV29-1; D: .; CDR3: SVGQGGTSYEQY
V: TRBV11-2; D: .; CDR3: ASSPRRGDEQY
V: TRBV5-4; D: TRBD2; CDR3: ASSQAGLAGVGGELF
V: TRBV7-9; D: .; CDR3: ASSLRGPTQF
V: TRBV19; D: .; CDR3: ASRTGDTEAF
V: TRBV5-5; D: .; CDR3: ASSLFNSNTGELF
V: TRBV7-9; D: .; CDR3: ASIMNTEAF
V: TRBV5-1; D: TRBD1; CDR3: ASSFSGGRPGDTQY
V: TRBV21-1; D: .; CDR3: ASSNFVVTI
V: TRBV19; D: .; CDR3: ASSIGPTSNQPQH
V: TRBV29-1; D: .; CDR3: SAATGTDTQY
V: TRBV19; D: TRBD1; CDR3: ASSSGGVTEAF
V: TRBV2; D: TRBD2; CDR3: ASSSRTSGVLTDTQY
V: TRBV6-5; D: TRBD1; CDR3: ASKTGGEDSPLH
V: TRBV19; D: .; CDR3: ASSMSPGRALAKNIQY
V: TRBV5-4; D: TRBD1; CDR3: ASSSDRGNSPLH
V: TRBV15; D: TRBD1; CDR3: ATSRDTGGGDGYT
V: TRBV5-5; D: TRBD1; CDR3: ASSLAGTGHSPLH
V: TRBV5-1; D: .; CDR3: ASSQKSDTQY
V: TRBV7-2; D: .; CDR3: ASSFPPGLSTDTQY
V: TRBV4-2; D: .; CDR3: ASSQGGAYYGYT
V: TRBV23-1; D: TRBD1; CDR3: ASSSDKRRDRATSDQPQH
V: TRBV2; D: .; CDR3: ASTLGGFYGYT
V: TRBV11-2; D: .; CDR3: ASSQLRGSRGNTQY
V: TRBV5-6; D: TRBD2; CDR3: ASSEGLAGGSEQF
V: TRBV11-2; D: .; CDR3: ASSLVSYEQY
V: TRBV30; D: .; CDR3: AWSVRGMKPGLSGNTIY
V: TRBV19; D: TRBD1; CDR3: ASSSRQGRWDTQY
V: TRBV19; D: .; CDR3: ASAGRDYGYT
V: TRBV6-5; D: .; CDR3: ASSYSNGLNTEAF
V: TRBV6-1; D: TRBD2; CDR3: ASSPGLVGTGELF
V: TRBV19; D: .; CDR3: ASTQNSNYGYT
V: TRBV6-6; D: .; CDR3: ASSYSRDTANYGYT
V: TRBV9; D: .; CDR3: ASSVLGSHTEAF